Shown below are 5 T cell receptor beta chains from a single sample sequenced in a study of T-cell reconstitution after alpha-beta-depleted transplantation in children. The TCRbeta library was prepared with unique molecular identifiers. Each CDR3 protein is one row after TCRdb ran MiXCR on the PCR reads. Of more than 120,000 distinct CDR3 sequences listed, about 8.8% are singletons. The material was PBMCs, mostly from graft donor cells, obtained 180 days after TCRalphabeta/CD19-depleted stem cell transplant. Receptors were obtained from a female patient aged 2-9 years who had a stem cell transplant for congenital amegakaryocytic thrombocytopenia, so the T cells may come from the graft donor.

This clonotype came up many times. This chain uses TRBV20-1 with TRBJ2-7; TRBD2 might be the D (6 bases). CDR1 is DFQATT, CDR2 SNEGSKA, per germline (reference sequence). The CDR3 spans 12 residues. Between the trimmed V and J ends, which lost 6 bases and 2 bases, there was a span of 11 bases. CDR3 sequence: CSATREPYEQYF. The CDR3 nucleotides read TGCAGTGCCACCCGGGAGCCCTACGAGCAGTACTTC.

This clonotype was picked up many times. The rearrangement links TRBV3-1 to TRBJ1-2; weak D call: TRBD1 (5 bases). Trimming removed 0 bases from V and 4 bases from J, with 12 bases in between. The CDR3 is 15 residues long. Germline V gives CDR1 LGHDT, CDR2 YNNKEL (reference sequence). CDR3 region: CASSQEGGVGYGYTF. The CDR3 DNA reads TGTGCCAGCAGCCAAGAAGGAGGGGTTGGCTATGGCTACACCTTC.

This clonotype appeared many times. This chain uses TRBV28 with TRBJ2-6, with TRBD1 identical over 7 bases. V shed 7 bases, J shed 0 bases, and the junction held 18 bases outside the gene matches. The CDR3 is 20 amino acids. Germline V gene data show CDR1 as MDHEN and CDR2 as SYDVKM. The CDR3 bases are TGTGCCAGCATGGGGCACCTCGGACAGGAGACCCCCTCTGGGGCCAACGTCCTGACTTTC. Residues: CASMGHLGQETPSGANVLTF.

CDR3 DNA: TGCGCCAGCAGCCAAGATGCGGATTGGTCCTATAATTCACCCCTCCACTTT. It yields the protein CASSQDADWSYNSPLHF. This rearrangement joins TRBV4-1 to TRBJ1-6; D call uncertain. This CDR3 has 17 residues. V dropped 0 bases and J dropped 1 base, with 10 bases sitting between them. The germline V gene has CDR1 MGHRA and CDR2 YSYEKL.

The chain employs TRBV9 and TRBJ2-7; 7 bases line up with TRBD1. The germline gives CDR1 SGDLS, CDR2 YYNGEE. The CDR3 is 16 amino acids. The V and J ends lost 4 bases and 0 bases, in that order; junction bases with no gene match: 10. The CDR3 reads CASSLRDSPSSYEQYF. As DNA, the CDR3 is TGTGCCAGCAGCTTACGGGACAGTCCGAGCTCCTACGAGCAGTACTTC.